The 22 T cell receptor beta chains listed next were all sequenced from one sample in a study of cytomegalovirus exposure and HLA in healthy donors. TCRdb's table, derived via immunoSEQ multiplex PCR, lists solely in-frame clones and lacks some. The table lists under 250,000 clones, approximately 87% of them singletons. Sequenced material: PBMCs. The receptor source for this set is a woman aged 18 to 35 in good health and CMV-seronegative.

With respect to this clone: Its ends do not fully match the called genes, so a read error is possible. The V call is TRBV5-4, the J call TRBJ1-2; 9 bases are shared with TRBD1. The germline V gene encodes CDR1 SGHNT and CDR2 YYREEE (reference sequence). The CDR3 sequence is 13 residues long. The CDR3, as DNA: TGTGCCAGCAGCCCGTCCCGGGACAGGGCAAGATCCTTC. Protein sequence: CASSPSRDRARSF.

Written as DNA, the CDR3 is TGTGCCAGCAGCTACCGACTAGCGGGGGTCGATGAGCAGTTCTTC. Translation gives CASSYRLAGVDEQFF. J is TRBJ2-1 and V is TRBV13; 12 nucleotides match TRBD2. Unmatched junction bases numbered 6, after V lost 4 bases and J lost 8 bases. There are 15 residues in the CDR3. CDR1 is PRHDT, CDR2 FYEKMQ, per germline (reference sequence).

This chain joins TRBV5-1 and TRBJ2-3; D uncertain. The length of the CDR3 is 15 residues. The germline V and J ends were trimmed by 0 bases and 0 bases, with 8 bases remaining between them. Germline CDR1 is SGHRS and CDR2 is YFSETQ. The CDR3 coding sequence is TGCGCCAGCAGCTTGGGACTTGTTAGCACAGATACGCAGTATTTT. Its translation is CASSLGLVSTDTQYF.

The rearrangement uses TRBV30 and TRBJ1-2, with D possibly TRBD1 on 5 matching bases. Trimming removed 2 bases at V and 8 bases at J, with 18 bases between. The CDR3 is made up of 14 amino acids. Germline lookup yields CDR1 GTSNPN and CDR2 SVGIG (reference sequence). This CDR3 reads CAWSTQGAFDGYTF. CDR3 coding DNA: TGTGCCTGGAGTACACAAGGGGCCTTTGACGGCTACACCTTC.

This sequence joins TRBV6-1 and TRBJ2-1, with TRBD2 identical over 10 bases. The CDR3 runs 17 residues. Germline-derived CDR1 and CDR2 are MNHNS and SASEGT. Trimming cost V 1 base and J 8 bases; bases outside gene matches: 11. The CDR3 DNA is TGTGCCAGCAGTGAAGTATTTGGGGCTAGCGGGGGCGATGAGCAGTTCTTC. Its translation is CASSEVFGASGGDEQFF.

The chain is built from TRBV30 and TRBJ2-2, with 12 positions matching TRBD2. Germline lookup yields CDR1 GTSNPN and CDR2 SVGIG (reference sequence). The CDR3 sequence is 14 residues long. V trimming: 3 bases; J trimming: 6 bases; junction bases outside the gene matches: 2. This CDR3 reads CAWRRTSGAGELFF. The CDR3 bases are TGTGCCTGGAGGAGGACTAGCGGGGCCGGGGAGCTGTTTTTT.

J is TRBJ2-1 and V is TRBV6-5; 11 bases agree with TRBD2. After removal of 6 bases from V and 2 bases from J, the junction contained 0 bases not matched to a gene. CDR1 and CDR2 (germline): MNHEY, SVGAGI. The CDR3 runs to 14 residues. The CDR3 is CASRLAGAYNEQFF. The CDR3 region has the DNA TGTGCCAGCAGACTAGCGGGGGCCTACAATGAGCAGTTCTTC.

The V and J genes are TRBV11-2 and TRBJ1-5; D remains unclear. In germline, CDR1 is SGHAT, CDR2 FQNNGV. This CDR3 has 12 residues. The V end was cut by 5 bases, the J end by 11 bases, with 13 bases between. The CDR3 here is CASSARPSTQHF. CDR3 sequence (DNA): TGTGCCAGCAGCGCCCGACCATCGACCCAGCATTTT.

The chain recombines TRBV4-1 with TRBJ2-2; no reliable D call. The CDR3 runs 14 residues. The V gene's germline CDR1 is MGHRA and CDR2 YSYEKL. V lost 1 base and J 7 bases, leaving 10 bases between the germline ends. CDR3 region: CASSQGTGGGELFF. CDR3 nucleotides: TGCGCCAGCAGCCAAGGCACGGGCGGCGGGGAGCTGTTTTTT.

CDR3 residues: CASSTGRTSGANVLTF. As DNA, the CDR3 is TGTGCCAGCAGCACCGGACGGACGTCTGGGGCCAACGTCCTGACTTTC. The rearrangement links TRBV9 to TRBJ2-6; D unresolved. With 4 bases removed from V and 1 base from J, the gap between germline ends came to 12 bases. The length of the CDR3 is 16 residues. Germline CDR1 SGDLS, CDR2 YYNGEE.

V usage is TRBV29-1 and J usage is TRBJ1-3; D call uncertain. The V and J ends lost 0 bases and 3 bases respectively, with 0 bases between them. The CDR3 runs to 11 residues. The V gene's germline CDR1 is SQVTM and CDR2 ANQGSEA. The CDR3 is CSVEDGNTIYF. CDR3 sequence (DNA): TGCAGCGTTGAAGATGGAAACACCATATATTTT. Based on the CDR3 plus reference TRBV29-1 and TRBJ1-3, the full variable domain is SAVISQKPSRDICQRGTSLTIQCQVDSQVTMMFWYRQQPGQSLTLIATANQGSEATYESGFVIDKFPISRPNLTFSTLTVSNMSPEDSSIYLCSVEDGNTIYFGEGSWLTVV.

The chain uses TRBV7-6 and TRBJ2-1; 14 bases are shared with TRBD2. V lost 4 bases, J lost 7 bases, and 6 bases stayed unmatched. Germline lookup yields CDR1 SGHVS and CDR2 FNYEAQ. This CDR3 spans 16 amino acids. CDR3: CASSSRTSGGNNEQFF. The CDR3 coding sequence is TGTGCCAGCAGCTCGAGGACTAGCGGGGGGAATAATGAGCAGTTCTTC. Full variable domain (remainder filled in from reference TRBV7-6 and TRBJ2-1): GAGVSQSPRYKVTKRGQDVALRCDPISGHVSLYWYRQALGQGPEFLTYFNYEAQQDKSGLPNDRFSAERPEGSISTLTIQRTEQRDSAMYRCASSSRTSGGNNEQFFGPGTRLTVL.

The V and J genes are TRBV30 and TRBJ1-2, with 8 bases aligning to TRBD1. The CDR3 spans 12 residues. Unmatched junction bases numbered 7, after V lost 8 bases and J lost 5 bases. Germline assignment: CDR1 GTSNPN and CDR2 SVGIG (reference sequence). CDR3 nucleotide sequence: TGTGCCCGCACAGGGGGAGGGTATGGCTACACCTTC. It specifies CARTGGGYGYTF.

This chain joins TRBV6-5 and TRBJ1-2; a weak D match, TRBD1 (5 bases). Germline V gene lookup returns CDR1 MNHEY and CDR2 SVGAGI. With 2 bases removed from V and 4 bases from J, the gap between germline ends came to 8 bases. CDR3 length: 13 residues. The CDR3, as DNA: TGTGCCAGCAGTTACGACGGGGCCTATGGCTACACCTTC. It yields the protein CASSYDGAYGYTF.

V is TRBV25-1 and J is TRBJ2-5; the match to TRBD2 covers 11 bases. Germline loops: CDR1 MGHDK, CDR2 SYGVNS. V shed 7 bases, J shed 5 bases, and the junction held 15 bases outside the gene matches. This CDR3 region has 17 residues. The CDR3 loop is CASTSGRSVASWETQYF. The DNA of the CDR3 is TGTGCCAGCACTAGCGGGAGGAGCGTCGCCTCGTGGGAGACCCAGTACTTC.

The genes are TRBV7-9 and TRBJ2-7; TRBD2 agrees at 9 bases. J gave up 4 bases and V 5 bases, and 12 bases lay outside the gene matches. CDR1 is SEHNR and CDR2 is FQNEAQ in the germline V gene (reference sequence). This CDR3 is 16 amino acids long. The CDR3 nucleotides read TGTGCCAGCAGCCCTTCTGGGGGACTAGCAGCTTACGAGCAGTACTTC. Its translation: CASSPSGGLAAYEQYF.

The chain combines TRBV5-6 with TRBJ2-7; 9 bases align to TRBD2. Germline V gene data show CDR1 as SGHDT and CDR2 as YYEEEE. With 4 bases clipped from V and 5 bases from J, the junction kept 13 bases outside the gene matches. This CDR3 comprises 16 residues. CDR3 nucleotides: TGTGCCAGCAGCAGAGGAGCGGGAGGTAGGCGGGACGAGCAGTACTTC. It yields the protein CASSRGAGGRRDEQYF.

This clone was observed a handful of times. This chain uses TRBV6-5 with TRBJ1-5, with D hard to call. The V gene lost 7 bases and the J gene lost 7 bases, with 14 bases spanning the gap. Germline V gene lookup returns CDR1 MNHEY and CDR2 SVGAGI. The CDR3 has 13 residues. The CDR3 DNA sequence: TGTGCCAGCAAAATTCTATCCCCGCAGCCCCAGCATTTT. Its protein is CASKILSPQPQHF.

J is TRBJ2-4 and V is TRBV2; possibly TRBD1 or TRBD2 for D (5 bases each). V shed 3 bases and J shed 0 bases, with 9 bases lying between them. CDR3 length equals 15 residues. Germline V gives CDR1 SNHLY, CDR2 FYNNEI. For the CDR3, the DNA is TGTGCCAGCAGTGAGTACGGGACAGCCAAAAACATTCAGTACTTC. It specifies CASSEYGTAKNIQYF. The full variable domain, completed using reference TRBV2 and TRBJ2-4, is EPEVTQTPSHQVTQMGQEVILRCVPISNHLYFYWYRQILGQKVEFLVSFYNNEISEKSEIFDDQFSVERPDGSNFTLKIRSTKLEDSAMYFCASSEYGTAKNIQYFGAGTRLSVL.

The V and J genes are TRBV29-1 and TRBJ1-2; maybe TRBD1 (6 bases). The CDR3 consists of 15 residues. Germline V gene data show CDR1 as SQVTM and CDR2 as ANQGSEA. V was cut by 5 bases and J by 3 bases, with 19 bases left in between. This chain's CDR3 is CSVTLRGQNHYGYTF. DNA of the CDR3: TGCAGCGTTACCCTGCGGGGGCAGAATCACTATGGCTACACCTTC.

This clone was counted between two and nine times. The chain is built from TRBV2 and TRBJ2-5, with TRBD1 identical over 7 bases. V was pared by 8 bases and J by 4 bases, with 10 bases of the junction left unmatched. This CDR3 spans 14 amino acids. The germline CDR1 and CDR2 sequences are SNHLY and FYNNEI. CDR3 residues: CASGRQGGGETQYF. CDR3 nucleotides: TGTGCCAGCGGTAGACAGGGTGGCGGAGAGACCCAGTACTTC.

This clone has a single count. The CDR3 nucleotides are TGTGCCAGCAGCGAGATTAGCGGGATAAGTGAGCAGTTCTTC. Translation gives CASSEISGISEQFF. J is TRBJ2-1 and V is TRBV9, with 8 bases aligning to TRBD2. The CDR3 loop spans 14 amino acids. Per the germline V gene, CDR1 is SGDLS and CDR2 is YYNGEE. V trimming: 3 bases; J trimming: 9 bases; junction bases outside the gene matches: 8.